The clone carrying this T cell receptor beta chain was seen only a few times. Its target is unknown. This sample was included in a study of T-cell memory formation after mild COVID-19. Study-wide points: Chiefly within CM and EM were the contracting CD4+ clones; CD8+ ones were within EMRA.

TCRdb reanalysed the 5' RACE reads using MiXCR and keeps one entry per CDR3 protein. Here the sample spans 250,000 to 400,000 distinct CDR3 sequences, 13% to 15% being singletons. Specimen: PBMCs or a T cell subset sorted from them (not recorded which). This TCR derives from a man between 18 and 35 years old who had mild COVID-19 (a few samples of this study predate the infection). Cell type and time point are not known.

The CDR3 DNA reads as TGCAGTGCCCGTGGGGGGGGCCATCAGCCCCAGCATTTT. As protein: CSARGGGHQPQHF. The chain employs TRBV20-1 and TRBJ1-5; TRBD1 might be the D (6 bases). The CDR3 sequence is 13 residues long. The germline CDR1 and CDR2 sequences are DFQATT and SNEGSKA (reference sequence). With 6 bases removed from V and 5 bases from J, the gap between germline ends came to 14 bases.